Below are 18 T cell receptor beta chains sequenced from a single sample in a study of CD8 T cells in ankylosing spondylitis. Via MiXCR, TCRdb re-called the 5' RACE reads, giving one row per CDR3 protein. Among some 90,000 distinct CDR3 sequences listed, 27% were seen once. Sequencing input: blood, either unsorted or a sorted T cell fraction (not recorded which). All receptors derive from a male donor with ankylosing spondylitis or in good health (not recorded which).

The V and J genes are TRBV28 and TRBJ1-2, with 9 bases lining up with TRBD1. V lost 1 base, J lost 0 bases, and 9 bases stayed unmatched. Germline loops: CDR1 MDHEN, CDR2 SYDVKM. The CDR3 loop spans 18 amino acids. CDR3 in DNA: TGTGCCAGCAGTTTATTACTGGGACAGGGACTCTCTAACTATGGCTACACCTTC. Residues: CASSLLLGQGLSNYGYTF.

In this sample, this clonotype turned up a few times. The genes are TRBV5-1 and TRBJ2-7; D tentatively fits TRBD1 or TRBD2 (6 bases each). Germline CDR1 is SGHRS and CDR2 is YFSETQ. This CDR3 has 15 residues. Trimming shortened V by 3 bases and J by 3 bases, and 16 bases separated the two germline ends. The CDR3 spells CASSWGQGRLYEQYF. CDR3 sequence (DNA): TGCGCCAGCAGCTGGGGGCAGGGGAGGCTCTACGAGCAGTACTTC.

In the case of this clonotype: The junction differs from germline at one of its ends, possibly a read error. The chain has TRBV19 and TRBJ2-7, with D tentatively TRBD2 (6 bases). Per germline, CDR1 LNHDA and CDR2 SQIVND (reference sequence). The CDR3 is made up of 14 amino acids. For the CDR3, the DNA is TGTGCCAGTAGTTCGAGGTCTGGCCGCGGGACGACTGTGTTC. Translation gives CASSSRSGRGTTVF.

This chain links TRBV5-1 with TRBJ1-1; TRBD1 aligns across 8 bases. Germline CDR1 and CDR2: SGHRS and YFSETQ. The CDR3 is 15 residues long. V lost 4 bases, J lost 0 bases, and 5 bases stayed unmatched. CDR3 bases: TGCGCCAGCAGCGCCCGGACAGGGTTGAACACTGAAGCTTTCTTT. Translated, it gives CASSARTGLNTEAFF.

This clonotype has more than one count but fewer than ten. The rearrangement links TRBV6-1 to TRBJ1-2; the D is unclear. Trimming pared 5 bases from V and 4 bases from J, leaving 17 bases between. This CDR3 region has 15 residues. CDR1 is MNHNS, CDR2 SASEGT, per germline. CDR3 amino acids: CASSLHRSRSYGYTF. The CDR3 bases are TGTGCCAGCAGTCTCCATAGATCGAGGAGCTATGGCTACACCTTC.

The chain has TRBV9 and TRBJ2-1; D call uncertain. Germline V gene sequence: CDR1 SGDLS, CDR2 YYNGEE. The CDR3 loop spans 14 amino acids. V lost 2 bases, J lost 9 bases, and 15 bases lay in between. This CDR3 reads CASSVDGYLGEQFF. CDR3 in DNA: TGTGCCAGCAGCGTGGACGGGTATCTGGGTGAGCAGTTCTTC.

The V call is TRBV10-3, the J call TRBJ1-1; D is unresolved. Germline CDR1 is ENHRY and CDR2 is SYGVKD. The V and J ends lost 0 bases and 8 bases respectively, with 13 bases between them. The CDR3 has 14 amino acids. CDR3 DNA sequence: TGTGCCATCAGTGAGTCGCACAGTCGCTCCGAAGCTTTCTTT. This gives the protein CAISESHSRSEAFF.

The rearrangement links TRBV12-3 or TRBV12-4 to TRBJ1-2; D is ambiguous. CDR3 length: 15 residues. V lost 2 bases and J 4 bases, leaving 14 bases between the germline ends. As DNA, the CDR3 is TGTGCCAGCAGTTTACATCCTTGGATTTTCTATGGCTACACCTTC. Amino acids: CASSLHPWIFYGYTF.

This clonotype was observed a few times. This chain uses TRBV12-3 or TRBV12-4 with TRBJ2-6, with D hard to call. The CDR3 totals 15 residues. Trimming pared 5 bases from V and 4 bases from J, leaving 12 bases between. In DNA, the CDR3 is TGTGCCAGCAGTAAAACTCCATCAGGGGCCAACGTCCTGACTTTC. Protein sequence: CASSKTPSGANVLTF.

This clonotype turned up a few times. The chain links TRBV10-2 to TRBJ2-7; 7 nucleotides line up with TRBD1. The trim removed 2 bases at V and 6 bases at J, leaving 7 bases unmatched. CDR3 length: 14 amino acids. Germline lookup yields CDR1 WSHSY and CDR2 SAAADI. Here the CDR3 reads CASSENTGAGEQYF. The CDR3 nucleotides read TGCGCCAGCAGTGAGAACACAGGGGCAGGCGAGCAGTACTTC.

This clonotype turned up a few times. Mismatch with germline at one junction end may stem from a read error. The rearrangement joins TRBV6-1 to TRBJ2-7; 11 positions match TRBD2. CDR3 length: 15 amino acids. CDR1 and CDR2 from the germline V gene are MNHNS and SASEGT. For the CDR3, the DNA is TGTGCCAGCAGTCAAGCGACTAGCGGGGCCTACGAGCAGTACTTC. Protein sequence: CASSQATSGAYEQYF.

The DNA of the CDR3 is TGCGCCAGCAGCCACCCTCTTCGTTTTCCCAGTCAGCAGTTCTTC. Amino acid sequence: CASSHPLRFPSQQFF. The chain combines TRBV5-1 with TRBJ2-1; D gene ambiguous. V gave up 4 bases and J gave up 11 bases, with 22 bases separating them. Germline CDR1 SGHRS, CDR2 YFSETQ. The CDR3 totals 15 residues.

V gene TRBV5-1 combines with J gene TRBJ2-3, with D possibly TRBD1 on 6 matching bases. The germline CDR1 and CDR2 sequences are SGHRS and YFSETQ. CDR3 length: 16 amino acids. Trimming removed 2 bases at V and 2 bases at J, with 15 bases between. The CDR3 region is CASSFQGRVHTDTQYF. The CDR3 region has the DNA TGCGCCAGCAGCTTTCAGGGGCGGGTACACACAGATACGCAGTATTTT.

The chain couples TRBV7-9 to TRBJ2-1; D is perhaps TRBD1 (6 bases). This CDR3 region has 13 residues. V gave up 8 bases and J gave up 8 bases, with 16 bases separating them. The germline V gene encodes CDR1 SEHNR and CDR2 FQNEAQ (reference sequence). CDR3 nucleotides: TGTGCCAGCGACGTGTACAGGGAGTATGAGCAGTTCTTC. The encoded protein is CASDVYREYEQFF. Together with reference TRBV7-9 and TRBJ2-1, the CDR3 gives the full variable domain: DTGVSQNPRHKITKRGQNVTFRCDPISEHNRLYWYRQTLGQGPEFLTYFQNEAQLEKSRLLSDRFSAERPKGSFSTLEIQRTEQGDSAMYLCASDVYREYEQFFGPGTRLTVL.

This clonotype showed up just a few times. The CDR3 sequence: CSAPRAGGINEQFF. CDR3 coding DNA: TGCAGTGCTCCCCGGGCGGGAGGGATCAATGAGCAGTTCTTC. V and J are TRBV20-1 and TRBJ2-1, with 9 bases aligning to TRBD2. V lost 5 bases, J lost 6 bases, and 8 bases stayed unmatched. Germline loops: CDR1 DFQATT, CDR2 SNEGSKA (reference sequence). The length of the CDR3 is 14 residues.

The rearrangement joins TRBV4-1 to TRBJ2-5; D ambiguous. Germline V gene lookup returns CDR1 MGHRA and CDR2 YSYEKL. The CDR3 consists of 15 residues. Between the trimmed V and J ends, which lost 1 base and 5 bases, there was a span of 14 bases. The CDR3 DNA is TGCGCCAGCAGCCAAGGATGGGATCCCCACGAGACCCAGTACTTC. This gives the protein CASSQGWDPHETQYF.

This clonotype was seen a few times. The CDR3 reads CASSRLGQGAAEAFF. The DNA for the CDR3 is TGTGCCAGCAGCCGACTGGGACAGGGGGCGGCTGAAGCTTTCTTT. The chain uses TRBV12-3 or TRBV12-4 and TRBJ1-1, with TRBD1 matching 12 bases. The CDR3 spans 15 residues. Germline trimming cut 6 bases from V and 6 bases from J; bases unmatched to any gene: 8.

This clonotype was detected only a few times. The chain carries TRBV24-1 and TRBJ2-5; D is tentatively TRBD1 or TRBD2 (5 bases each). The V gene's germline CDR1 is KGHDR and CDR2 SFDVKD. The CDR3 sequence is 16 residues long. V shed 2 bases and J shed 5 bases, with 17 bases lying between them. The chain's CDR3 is CATSDSRGQPGETQYF. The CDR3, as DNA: TGTGCCACCAGTGATTCCCGTGGACAACCGGGGGAGACCCAGTACTTC.